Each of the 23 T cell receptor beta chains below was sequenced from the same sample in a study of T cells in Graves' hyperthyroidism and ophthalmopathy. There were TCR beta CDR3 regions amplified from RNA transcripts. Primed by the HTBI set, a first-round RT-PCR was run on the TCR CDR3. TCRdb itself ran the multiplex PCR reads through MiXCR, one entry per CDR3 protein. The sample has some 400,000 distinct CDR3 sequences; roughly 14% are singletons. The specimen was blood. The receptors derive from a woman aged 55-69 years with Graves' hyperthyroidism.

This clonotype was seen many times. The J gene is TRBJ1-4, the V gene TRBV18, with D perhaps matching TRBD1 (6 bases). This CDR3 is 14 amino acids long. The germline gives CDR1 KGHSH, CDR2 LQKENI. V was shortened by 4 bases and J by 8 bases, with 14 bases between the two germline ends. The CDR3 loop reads CASSRNRDDEKLFF. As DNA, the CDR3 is TGTGCCAGCTCACGAAACAGGGATGACGAAAAACTGTTTTTT.

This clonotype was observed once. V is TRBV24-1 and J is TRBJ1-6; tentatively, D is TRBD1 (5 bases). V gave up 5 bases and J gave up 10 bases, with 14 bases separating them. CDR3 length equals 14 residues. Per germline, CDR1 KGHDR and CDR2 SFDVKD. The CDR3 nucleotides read TGTGCCACCAGTGGCTCCCCGGGGGACTCACCCCTCCACTTT. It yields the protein CATSGSPGDSPLHF.

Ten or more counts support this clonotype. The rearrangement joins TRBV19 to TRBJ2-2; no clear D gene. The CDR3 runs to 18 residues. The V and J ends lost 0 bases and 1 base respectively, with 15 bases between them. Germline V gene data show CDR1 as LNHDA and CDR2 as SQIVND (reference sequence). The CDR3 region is CASSIDSRAAGNTGELFF. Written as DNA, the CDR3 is TGTGCCAGTAGTATAGATTCTCGGGCGGCAGGGAACACCGGGGAGCTGTTTTTT.

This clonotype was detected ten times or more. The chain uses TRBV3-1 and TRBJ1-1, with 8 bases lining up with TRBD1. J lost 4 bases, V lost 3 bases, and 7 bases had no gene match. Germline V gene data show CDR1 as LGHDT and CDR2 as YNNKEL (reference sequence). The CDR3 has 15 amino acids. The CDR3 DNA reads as TGTGCCAGCAGCCAGGCAGGGGGCGGACGCACTGAAGCTTTCTTT. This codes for CASSQAGGGRTEAFF.

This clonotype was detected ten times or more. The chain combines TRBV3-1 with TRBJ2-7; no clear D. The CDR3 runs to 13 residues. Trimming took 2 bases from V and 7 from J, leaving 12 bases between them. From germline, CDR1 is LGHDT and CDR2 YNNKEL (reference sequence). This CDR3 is CASSQTSLLEQYF. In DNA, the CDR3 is TGTGCCAGCAGCCAAACATCCCTACTTGAGCAGTACTTC.

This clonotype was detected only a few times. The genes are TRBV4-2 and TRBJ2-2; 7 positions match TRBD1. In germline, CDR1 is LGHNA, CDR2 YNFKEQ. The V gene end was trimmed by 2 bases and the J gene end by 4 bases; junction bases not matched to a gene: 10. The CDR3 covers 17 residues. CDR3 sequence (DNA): TGTGCCAGCAGCCAACCAGGGGGACAGAAAATCACCGGGGAGCTGTTTTTT. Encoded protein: CASSQPGGQKITGELFF.

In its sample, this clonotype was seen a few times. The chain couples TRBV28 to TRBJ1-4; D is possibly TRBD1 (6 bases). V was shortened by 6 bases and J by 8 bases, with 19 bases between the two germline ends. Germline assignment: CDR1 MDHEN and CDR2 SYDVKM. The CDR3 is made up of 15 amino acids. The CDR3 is CASSSPRGAGEKLFF. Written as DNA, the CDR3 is TGTGCCAGCAGCTCCCCCCGGGGGGCAGGCGAAAAACTGTTTTTT.

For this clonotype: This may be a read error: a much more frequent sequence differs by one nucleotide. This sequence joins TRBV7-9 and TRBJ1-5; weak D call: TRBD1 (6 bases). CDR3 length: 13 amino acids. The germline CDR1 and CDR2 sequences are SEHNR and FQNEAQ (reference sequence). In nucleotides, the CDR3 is TGTGCCAGCACCCAAGGGACATTCCAGCCCCGGCATTTT. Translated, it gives CASTQGTFQPRHF.

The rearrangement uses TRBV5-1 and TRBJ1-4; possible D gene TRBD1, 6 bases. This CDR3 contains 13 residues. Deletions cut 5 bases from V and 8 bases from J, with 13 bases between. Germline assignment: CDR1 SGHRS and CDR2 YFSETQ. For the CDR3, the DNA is TGCGCCAGCAGTCAGGGGACCGGAGAAAAACTGTTTTTT. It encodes CASSQGTGEKLFF.

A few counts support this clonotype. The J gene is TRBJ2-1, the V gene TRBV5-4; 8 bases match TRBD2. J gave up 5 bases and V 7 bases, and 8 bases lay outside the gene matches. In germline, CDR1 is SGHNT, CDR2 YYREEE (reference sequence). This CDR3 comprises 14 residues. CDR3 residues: CASQPGLGHNEQFF. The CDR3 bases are TGTGCCAGCCAACCGGGACTAGGTCACAATGAGCAGTTCTTC.

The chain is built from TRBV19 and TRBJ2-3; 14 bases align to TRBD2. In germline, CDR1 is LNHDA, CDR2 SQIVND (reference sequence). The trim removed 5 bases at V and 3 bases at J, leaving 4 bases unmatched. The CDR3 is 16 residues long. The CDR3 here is CASSSGLAGETDTQYF. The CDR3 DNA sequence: TGTGCCAGTAGTTCGGGACTAGCGGGAGAGACAGATACGCAGTATTTT.

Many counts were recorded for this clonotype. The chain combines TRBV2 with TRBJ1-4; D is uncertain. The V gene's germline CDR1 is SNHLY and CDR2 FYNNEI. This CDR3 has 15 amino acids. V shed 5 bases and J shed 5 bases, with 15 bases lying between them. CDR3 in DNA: TGTGCCAGCAGTCTTCGACGGACGACGAATGAAAAACTGTTTTTT. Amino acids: CASSLRRTTNEKLFF.

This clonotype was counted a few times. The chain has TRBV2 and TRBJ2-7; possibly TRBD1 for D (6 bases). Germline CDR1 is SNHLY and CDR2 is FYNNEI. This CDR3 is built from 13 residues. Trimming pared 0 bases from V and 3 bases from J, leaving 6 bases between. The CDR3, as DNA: TGTGCCAGCAGTGAAGCCAGGGGCTACGAGCAGTACTTC. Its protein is CASSEARGYEQYF.

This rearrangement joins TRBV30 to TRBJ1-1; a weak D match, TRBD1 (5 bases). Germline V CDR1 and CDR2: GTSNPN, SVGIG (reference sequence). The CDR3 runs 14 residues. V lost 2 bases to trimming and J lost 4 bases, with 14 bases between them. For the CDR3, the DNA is TGTGCCTGGAGTTCGACGCAGGGAGCCACTGAAGCTTTCTTT. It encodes CAWSSTQGATEAFF.

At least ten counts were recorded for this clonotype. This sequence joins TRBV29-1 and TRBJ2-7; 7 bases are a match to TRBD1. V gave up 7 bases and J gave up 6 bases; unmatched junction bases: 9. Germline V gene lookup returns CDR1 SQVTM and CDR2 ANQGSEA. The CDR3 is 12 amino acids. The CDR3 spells CSGGQDWVEQYF. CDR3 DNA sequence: TGCAGCGGTGGACAGGACTGGGTCGAGCAGTACTTC.

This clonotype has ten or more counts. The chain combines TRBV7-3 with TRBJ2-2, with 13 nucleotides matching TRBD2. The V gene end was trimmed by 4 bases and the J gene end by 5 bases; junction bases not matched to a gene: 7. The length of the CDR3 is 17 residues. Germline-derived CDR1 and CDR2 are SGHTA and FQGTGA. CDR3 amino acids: CASSSRGTSGMTGELFF. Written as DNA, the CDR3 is TGTGCCAGCAGCTCGCGGGGGACTAGCGGGATGACCGGGGAGCTGTTTTTT.

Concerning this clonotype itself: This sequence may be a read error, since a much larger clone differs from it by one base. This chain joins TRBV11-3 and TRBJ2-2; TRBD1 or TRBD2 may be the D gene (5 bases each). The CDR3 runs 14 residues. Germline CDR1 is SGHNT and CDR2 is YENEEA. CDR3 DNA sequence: TGTGCCAGCAGCTTAGGCAGGGTTTTCGGGGAGCCGTTTTTT. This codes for CASSLGRVFGEPFF.

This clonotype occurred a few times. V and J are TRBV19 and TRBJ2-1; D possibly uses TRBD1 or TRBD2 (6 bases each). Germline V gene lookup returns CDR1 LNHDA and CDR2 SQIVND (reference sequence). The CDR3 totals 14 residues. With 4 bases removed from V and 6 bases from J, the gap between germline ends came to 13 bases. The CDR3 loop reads CASSRIGGRNEQFF. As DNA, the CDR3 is TGTGCCAGTAGTAGGATAGGGGGGCGCAATGAGCAGTTCTTC.

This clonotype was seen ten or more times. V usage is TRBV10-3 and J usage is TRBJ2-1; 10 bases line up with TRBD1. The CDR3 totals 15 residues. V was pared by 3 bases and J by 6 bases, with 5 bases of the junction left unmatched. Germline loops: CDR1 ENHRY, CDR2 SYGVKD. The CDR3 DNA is TGTGCCATCAGTGATCGGGACAGGGGAGGCAATGAGCAGTTCTTC. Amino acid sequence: CAISDRDRGGNEQFF.

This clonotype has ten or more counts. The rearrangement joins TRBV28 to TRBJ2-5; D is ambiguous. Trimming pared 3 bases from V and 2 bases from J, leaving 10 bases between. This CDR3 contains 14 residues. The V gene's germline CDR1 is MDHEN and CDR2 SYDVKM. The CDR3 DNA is TGTGCCAGCAGTTTTGGTGGAGAACAAGAGACCCAGTACTTC. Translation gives CASSFGGEQETQYF.

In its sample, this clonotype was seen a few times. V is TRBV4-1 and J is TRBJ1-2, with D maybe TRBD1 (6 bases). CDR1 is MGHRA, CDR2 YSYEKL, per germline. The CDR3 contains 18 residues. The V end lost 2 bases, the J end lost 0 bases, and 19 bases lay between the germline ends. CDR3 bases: TGCGCCAGCAGCCAACGATCTAACCGGGACACCACTAACTATGGCTACACCTTC. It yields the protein CASSQRSNRDTTNYGYTF.

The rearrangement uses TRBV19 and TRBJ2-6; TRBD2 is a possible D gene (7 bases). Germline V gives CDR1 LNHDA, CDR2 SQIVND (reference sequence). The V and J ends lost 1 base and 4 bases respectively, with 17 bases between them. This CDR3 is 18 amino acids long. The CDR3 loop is CASSIGFGRGGGANVLTF. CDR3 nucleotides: TGTGCCAGTAGTATAGGGTTTGGCAGGGGAGGGGGGGCCAACGTCCTGACTTTC.

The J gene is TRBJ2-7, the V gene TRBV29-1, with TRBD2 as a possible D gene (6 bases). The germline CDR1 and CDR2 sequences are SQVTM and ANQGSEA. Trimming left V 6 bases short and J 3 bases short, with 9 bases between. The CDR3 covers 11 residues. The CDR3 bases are TGCAGCGTCCTGGGAGGCTACGAGCAGTACTTC. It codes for CSVLGGYEQYF.